This T cell receptor (beta chain) was recovered during a study of T cells expressing NK-cell markers. Germline CDR1 reads ENHRY; CDR2 reads SYGVKD. The CDR3 has 14 residues. TCRdb re-called the 5' RACE reads and catalogs CDR3 proteins one per entry, DNA excluded. Found here are approximately 15,000 distinct CDR3 sequences; the top ten clones hold just under 60%. The receptor comes from a man between 18 and 69 years old in good health. Sequenced: blood T cells: a sorted CD56 or NKG2C T cell subset, CD4+ or CD8+ T cells, or bulk PBMC T cells (not recorded which). The V and J genes are TRBV10-3 and TRBJ2-7; absent DNA, TCRdb's TRBD1 call cannot be checked. The chain's CDR3 is CAISGRDRVYEQYF.